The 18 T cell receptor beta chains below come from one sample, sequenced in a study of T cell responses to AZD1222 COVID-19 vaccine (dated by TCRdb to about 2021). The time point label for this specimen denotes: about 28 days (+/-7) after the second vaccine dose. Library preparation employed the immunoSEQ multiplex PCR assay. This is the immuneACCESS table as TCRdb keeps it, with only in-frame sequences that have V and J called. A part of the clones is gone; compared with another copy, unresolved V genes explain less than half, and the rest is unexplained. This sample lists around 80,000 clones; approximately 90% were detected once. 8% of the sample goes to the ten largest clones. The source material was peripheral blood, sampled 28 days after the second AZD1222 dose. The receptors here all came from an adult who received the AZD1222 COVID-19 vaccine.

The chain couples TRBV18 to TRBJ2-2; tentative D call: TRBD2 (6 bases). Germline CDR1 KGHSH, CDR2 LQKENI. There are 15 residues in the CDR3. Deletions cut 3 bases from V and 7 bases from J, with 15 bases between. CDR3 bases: TGTGCCAGCTCACCCCAGGAGGGCCACGTCGGGGAGCTGTTTTTT. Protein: CASSPQEGHVGELFF.

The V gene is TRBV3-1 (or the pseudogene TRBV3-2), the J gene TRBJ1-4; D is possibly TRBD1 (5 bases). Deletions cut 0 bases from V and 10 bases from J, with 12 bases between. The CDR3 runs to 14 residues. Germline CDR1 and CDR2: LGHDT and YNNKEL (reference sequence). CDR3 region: CASSQDQGRTKLFF. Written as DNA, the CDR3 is TGTGCCAGCAGCCAAGATCAGGGCAGAACAAAACTGTTTTTT.

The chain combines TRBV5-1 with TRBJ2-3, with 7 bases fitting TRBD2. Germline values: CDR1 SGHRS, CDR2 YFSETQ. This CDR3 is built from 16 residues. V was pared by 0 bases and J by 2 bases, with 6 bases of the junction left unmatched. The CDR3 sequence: CASSLAGGTFTDTQYF. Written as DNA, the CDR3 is TGCGCCAGCAGCTTGGCCGGGGGGACCTTCACAGATACGCAGTATTTT.

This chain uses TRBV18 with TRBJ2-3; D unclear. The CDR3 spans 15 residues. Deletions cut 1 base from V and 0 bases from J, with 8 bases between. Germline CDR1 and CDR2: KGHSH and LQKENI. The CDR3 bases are TGTGCCAGCTCACCACGGCAGGATAGCACAGATACGCAGTATTTT. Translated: CASSPRQDSTDTQYF.

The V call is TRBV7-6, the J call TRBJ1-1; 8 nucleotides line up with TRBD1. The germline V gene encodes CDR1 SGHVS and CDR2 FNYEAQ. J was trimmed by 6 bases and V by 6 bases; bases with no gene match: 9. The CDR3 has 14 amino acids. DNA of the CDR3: TGTGCCAGCAGGCCCATCAGGGGGCGCCCTGAAGCTTTCTTT. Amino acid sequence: CASRPIRGRPEAFF.

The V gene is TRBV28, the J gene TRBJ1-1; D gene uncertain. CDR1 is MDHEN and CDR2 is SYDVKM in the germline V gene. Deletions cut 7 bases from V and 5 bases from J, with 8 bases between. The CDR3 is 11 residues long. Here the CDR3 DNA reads TGTGCCAGCACCCGGTATACTGAAGCTTTCTTT. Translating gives CASTRYTEAFF. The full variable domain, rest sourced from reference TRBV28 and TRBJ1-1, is DVKVTQSSRYLVKRTGEKVFLECVQDMDHENMFWYRQDPGLGLRLIYFSYDVKMKEKGDIPEGYSVSREKKERFSLILESASTNQTSMYLCASTRYTEAFFGQGTRLTVV.

The CDR3 DNA is TGTGCCAGCAGCCTAGGACAGCATAACACCGGGGAGCTGTTTTTT. The encoded protein is CASSLGQHNTGELFF. The V gene is TRBV7-3, the J gene TRBJ2-2, with a tentative D call TRBD1 (6 bases). CDR1 is SGHTA, CDR2 FQGTGA, per germline. The CDR3 spans 15 residues. V lost 5 bases to trimming and J lost 2 bases, with 12 bases between them.

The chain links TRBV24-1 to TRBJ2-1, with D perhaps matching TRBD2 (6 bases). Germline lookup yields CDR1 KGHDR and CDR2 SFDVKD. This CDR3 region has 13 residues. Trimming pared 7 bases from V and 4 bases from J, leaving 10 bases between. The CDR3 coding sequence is TGTGCCACCAGGGACTACGGATACAATGAGCAGTTCTTC. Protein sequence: CATRDYGYNEQFF.

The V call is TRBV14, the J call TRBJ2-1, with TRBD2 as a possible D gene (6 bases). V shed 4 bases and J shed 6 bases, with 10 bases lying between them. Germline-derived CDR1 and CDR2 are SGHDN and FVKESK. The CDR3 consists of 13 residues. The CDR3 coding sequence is TGTGCCAGCAGCCGCAGCGGGCTCAATGAGCAGTTCTTC. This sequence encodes CASSRSGLNEQFF.

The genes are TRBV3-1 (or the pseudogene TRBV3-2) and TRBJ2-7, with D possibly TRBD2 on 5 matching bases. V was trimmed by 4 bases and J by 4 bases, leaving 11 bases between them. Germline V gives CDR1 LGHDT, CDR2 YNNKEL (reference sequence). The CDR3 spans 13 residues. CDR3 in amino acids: CASSPHGGYEQYF. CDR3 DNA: TGTGCCAGCAGCCCTCACGGAGGTTACGAGCAGTACTTC.

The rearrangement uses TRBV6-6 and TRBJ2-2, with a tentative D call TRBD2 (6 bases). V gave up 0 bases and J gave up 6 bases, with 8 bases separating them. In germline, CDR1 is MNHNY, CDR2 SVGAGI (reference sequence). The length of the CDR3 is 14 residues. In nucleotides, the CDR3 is TGTGCCAGCAGTTACTCGACGGGGGCCGGGGAGCTGTTTTTT. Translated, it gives CASSYSTGAGELFF.

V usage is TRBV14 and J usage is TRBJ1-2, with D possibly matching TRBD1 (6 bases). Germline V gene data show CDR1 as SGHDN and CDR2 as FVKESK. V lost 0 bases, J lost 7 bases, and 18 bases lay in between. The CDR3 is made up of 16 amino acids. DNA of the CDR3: TGTGCCAGCAGCCAAGACCCACAGGGCAAGTGGGGTGGCTACACCTTC. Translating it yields CASSQDPQGKWGGYTF.

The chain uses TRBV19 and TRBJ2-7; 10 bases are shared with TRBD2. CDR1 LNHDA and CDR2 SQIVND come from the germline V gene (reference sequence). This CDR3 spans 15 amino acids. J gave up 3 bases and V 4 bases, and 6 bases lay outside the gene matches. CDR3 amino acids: CASSTVAGGYYEQYF. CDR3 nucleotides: TGTGCCAGTAGTACAGTAGCGGGAGGTTACTACGAGCAGTACTTC.

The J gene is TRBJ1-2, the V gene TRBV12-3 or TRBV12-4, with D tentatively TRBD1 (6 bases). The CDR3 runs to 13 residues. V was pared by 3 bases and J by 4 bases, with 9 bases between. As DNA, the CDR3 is TGTGCCAGCAGTTTTCGAGGGGGCTATGGCTACACCTTC. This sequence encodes CASSFRGGYGYTF.

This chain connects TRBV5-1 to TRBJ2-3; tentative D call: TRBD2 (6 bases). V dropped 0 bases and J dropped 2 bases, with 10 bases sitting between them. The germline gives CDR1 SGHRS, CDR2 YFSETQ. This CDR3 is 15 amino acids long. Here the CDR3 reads CASSLVGGDTDTQYF. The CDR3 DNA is TGCGCCAGCAGCTTGGTGGGGGGTGACACAGATACGCAGTATTTT.

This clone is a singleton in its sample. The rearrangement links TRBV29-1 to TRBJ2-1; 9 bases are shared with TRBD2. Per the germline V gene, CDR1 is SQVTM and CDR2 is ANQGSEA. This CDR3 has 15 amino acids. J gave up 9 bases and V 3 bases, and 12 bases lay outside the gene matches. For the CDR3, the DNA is TGCAGCGTTGAGAGAGGGACTAGCTTTGGCAGTGAGCAGTTCTTC. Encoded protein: CSVERGTSFGSEQFF.

This CDR3 reads CASSAFAGPLAKNIQYF. DNA for the CDR3: TGCGCCAGCAGCGCGTTCGCCGGGCCGCTAGCCAAAAACATTCAGTACTTC. The chain recombines TRBV5-1 with TRBJ2-4, with D unclear. With 4 bases removed from V and 0 bases from J, the gap between germline ends came to 17 bases. Germline V gene data show CDR1 as SGHRS and CDR2 as YFSETQ. This CDR3 spans 17 amino acids.

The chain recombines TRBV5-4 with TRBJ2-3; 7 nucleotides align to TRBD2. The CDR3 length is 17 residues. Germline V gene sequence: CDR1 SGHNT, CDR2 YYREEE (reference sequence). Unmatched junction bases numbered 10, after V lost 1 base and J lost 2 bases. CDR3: CASSLYSGTQVTDTQYF. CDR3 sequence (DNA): TGTGCCAGCAGCTTGTACAGCGGGACTCAGGTCACAGATACGCAGTATTTT.